Presented here are 13 T cell receptor beta chains from one specimen sequenced in a study of blood T cell repertoires in COVID-19. Sequencing was performed with immunoSEQ multiplex PCR; in TCRdb, only in-frame clones are kept and a portion is missing. The table has roughly 200,000 clones, around 81% seen once; the top ten hold about 5.5%. The sequenced sample was peripheral blood. Receptor source: a woman in her 70s with acute or convalescent COVID-19.

The V call is TRBV7-2, the J call TRBJ2-7; the match to TRBD2 covers 8 bases. CDR1 is SGHTA, CDR2 FQGNSA, per germline. The CDR3 contains 19 residues. V shed 0 bases, J shed 0 bases, and the junction held 13 bases outside the gene matches. Here the CDR3 DNA reads TGTGCCAGCAGCTTAGCATTCTGGTCCGGCGGGAGGCCCTCCTACGAGCAGTACTTC. Translation: CASSLAFWSGGRPSYEQYF. Together with reference TRBV7-2 and TRBJ2-7, the CDR3 gives the full variable domain: GAGVSQSPSNKVTEKGKDVELRCDPISGHTALYWYRQSLGQGLEFLIYFQGNSAPDKSGLPSDRFSAERTGGSVSTLTIQRTQQEDSAVYLCASSLAFWSGGRPSYEQYFGPGTRLTVT.

The chain employs TRBV9 and TRBJ1-2; 7 nucleotides line up with TRBD1. This CDR3 region has 14 residues. Germline V gene lookup returns CDR1 SGDLS and CDR2 YYNGEE. The trim removed 0 bases at V and 2 bases at J, leaving 1 base unmatched. The CDR3 loop reads CASSVDRGNYGYTF. The CDR3 DNA reads TGTGCCAGCAGCGTAGACAGGGGAAACTATGGCTACACCTTC.

The chain couples TRBV5-4 to TRBJ2-3; 16 bases are shared with TRBD2. This CDR3 spans 17 amino acids. Losses at the gene ends were 3 bases for V and 1 base for J; bases not matched to a gene: 2. Germline V lookup: CDR1 SGHNT, CDR2 YYREEE (reference sequence). The CDR3 loop reads CASSSGTSGRGTDTQYF. The CDR3 DNA sequence: TGTGCCAGCAGCTCCGGGACTAGCGGGAGGGGCACAGATACGCAGTATTTT. Looking up the rest from reference TRBV5-4 and TRBJ2-3 gives the full variable domain: ETGVTQSPTHLIKTRGQQVTLRCSSQSGHNTVSWYQQALGQGPQFIFQYYREEENGRGNFPPRFSGLQFPNYSSELNVNALELDDSALYLCASSSGTSGRGTDTQYFGPGTRLTVL.

Written as DNA, the CDR3 is TGTGCCAGCAGCCAAGTAGACTACGAGCAGTACTTC. It is translated as CASSQVDYEQYF. This chain uses TRBV3-1 (or the pseudogene TRBV3-2) with TRBJ2-7; D gene ambiguous. V lost 1 base and J lost 3, with 4 bases in between. The CDR3 has 12 amino acids. Germline V gene lookup returns CDR1 LGHDT and CDR2 YNNKEL (reference sequence).

Written as DNA, the CDR3 is TGTGCCAGTAGGAGGACGGAAGGGGCTGAAGCTTTCTTT. It yields the protein CASRRTEGAEAFF. The rearrangement joins TRBV19 to TRBJ1-1; D is possibly TRBD1 (5 bases). With 6 bases removed from V and 6 bases from J, the gap between germline ends came to 14 bases. The V gene's germline CDR1 is LNHDA and CDR2 SQIVND (reference sequence). The CDR3 has 13 residues. Filled out from reference TRBV19 and TRBJ1-1, the complete variable domain reads DGGITQSPKYLFRKEGQNVTLSCEQNLNHDAMYWYRQDPGQGLRLIYYSQIVNDFQKGDIAEGYSVSREKKESFPLTVTSAQKNPTAFYLCASRRTEGAEAFFGQGTRLTVV.

CDR3 sequence: CASSENMGSGAIYNEQFF. The CDR3 nucleotides are TGTGCCAGCAGTGAAAATATGGGGAGCGGGGCCATTTACAATGAGCAGTTCTTC. The J gene is TRBJ2-1, the V gene TRBV25-1, with 7 bases lining up with TRBD2. The germline gives CDR1 MGHDK, CDR2 SYGVNS. CDR3 length: 18 amino acids. V trimming: 2 bases; J trimming: 4 bases; junction bases outside the gene matches: 14.

This clone has ten or more counts. This sequence joins TRBV6-6 and TRBJ2-1; maybe TRBD1 (6 bases). Germline V lookup: CDR1 MNHNY, CDR2 SVGAGI (reference sequence). With 5 bases removed from V and 6 bases from J, the gap between germline ends came to 11 bases. This CDR3 has 13 amino acids. In DNA, the CDR3 is TGTGCCAGCAGTGATAACAGGGTCAATGAGCAGTTCTTC. It codes for CASSDNRVNEQFF.

The chain is built from TRBV3-1 (or the pseudogene TRBV3-2) and TRBJ1-4; 9 nucleotides match TRBD1. V shed 2 bases and J 8 bases; nucleotides not matched to a gene: 12. Germline CDR1 and CDR2: LGHDT and YNNKEL (reference sequence). This CDR3 is built from 17 residues. In nucleotides, the CDR3 is TGTGCCAGCAGCCAAAAACGTGGGACAGGGTTTTTGGAAAAACTGTTTTTT. This codes for CASSQKRGTGFLEKLFF.

This chain uses TRBV28 with TRBJ1-5; the D gene is possibly TRBD1 (6 bases). This CDR3 spans 14 amino acids. The V and J ends lost 3 bases and 6 bases respectively, with 12 bases between them. The germline CDR1 and CDR2 sequences are MDHEN and SYDVKM. CDR3 DNA: TGTGCCAGCAGTTTTGGGGGGGCGGGTCAGCCCCAGCATTTT. Translated: CASSFGGAGQPQHF. The variable domain in full, completed from reference TRBV28 and TRBJ1-5, reads DVKVTQSSRYLVKRTGEKVFLECVQDMDHENMFWYRQDPGLGLRLIYFSYDVKMKEKGDIPEGYSVSREKKERFSLILESASTNQTSMYLCASSFGGAGQPQHFGDGTRLSIL.

The gene calls are TRBV28 and TRBJ2-2, with 8 bases identical to TRBD1. V lost 10 bases to trimming and J lost 5 bases; unmatched junction nucleotides: 9. This CDR3 is 14 amino acids long. Germline assignment: CDR1 MDHEN and CDR2 SYDVKM. The CDR3 here is CATRTGFGTGELFF. CDR3 DNA: TGTGCCACCCGGACAGGGTTTGGGACCGGGGAGCTGTTTTTT.

The genes are TRBV7-2 and TRBJ1-5; D may be TRBD1 (6 bases). Germline V CDR1 and CDR2: SGHTA, FQGNSA. CDR3 length: 15 residues. V was trimmed by 1 base and J by 3 bases, leaving 10 bases between them. CDR3 sequence: CASSLGWTDNQPQHF. CDR3 nucleotide sequence: TGTGCCAGCAGCTTAGGATGGACAGACAATCAGCCCCAGCATTTT.

J is TRBJ1-6 and V is TRBV20-1, with TRBD1 matching over 7 bases. The CDR3 is 16 residues long. Germline trimming cut 3 bases from V and 0 bases from J; bases unmatched to any gene: 5. CDR1 is DFQATT and CDR2 is SNEGSKA in the germline V gene (reference sequence). The CDR3 loop is CSASRQGNSYNSPLHF. CDR3 coding DNA: TGCAGTGCTAGTAGACAGGGTAACTCCTATAATTCACCCCTCCACTTT.

The DNA of the CDR3 is TGTGCCAGCAGCTTCGGACTGGGGAGCTCCTACGAGCAGTACTTC. This translates into CASSFGLGSSYEQYF. The chain links TRBV3-1 (or the pseudogene TRBV3-2) to TRBJ2-7; weak D call: TRBD2 (5 bases). Germline CDR1 and CDR2: LGHDT and YNNKEL (reference sequence). The CDR3 extends over 15 amino acids. V lost 5 bases and J lost 0, with 14 bases in between.